A selection of T cell receptor beta chains follows, all from one sample in a study of T cell responses to AZD1222 COVID-19 vaccine. The table came from immunoSEQ multiplex PCR; TCRdb's copy has only in-frame clones and leaves some out. The data show tens of thousands of clones, 89% seen once. Sequences were derived from peripheral blood, sampled on day 0 of AZD1222 vaccination. These receptors were collected from an adult in good health. Each CDR3 is given with its conserved first and last residue. The D gene is left open where the match is weak.

TRBJ2-5	TRBV6-5	-	TGTGCCAGCACCACCGGGACGACGGAAGAGACCCAGTACTTC	CASTTGTTEETQYF
TRBJ2-6	TRBV18	-	TGTGCCAGCTCATCAGCGGAAACTGGGGCCAACGTCCTGACTTTC	CASSSAETGANVLTF
TRBJ2-7	TRBV27	TRBD2	TGTGCCAGCAGTTCGGCTTTCGGTAGGGCTAGCGGCTCCTACGAGCAGTACTTC	CASSSAFGRASGSYEQYF
TRBJ2-2	TRBV5-1	-	TGCGCCAGCAAGGTTTCCAGCACCGGGGAGCTGTTTTTT	CASKVSSTGELFF
TRBJ2-1	TRBV5-1	-	TGCGCCAGCAGCTTGGGGGACACGTCCTACAATGAGCAGTTCTTC	CASSLGDTSYNEQFF
TRBJ2-1	TRBV21-1	-	TGTGCCAGCAGCAAAGTAAAGACTAGCGGGACTCAGTTCTTC	CASSKVKTSGTQFF
TRBJ2-2	TRBV19	-	TGTGCCAGTAGTAAAGGACAAGGGCCGAACCCAGGGGAGCTGTTTTTT	CASSKGQGPNPGELFF
TRBJ1-1	TRBV5-4	-	TGTGCCAGCAGCCCGGACAGTAGGGGCAGGAACACTGAAGCTTTCTTT	CASSPDSRGRNTEAFF
TRBJ2-1	TRBV19	TRBD2	TGTGCCAGTAGCCCCGTTGTAGCGGGAGAGAATGAGCAGTTCTTC	CASSPVVAGENEQFF
TRBJ1-1	TRBV5-5	TRBD1	TGTGCCAGCAGCTTAGGAACAGGGGGCCACACTGAAGCTTTCTTT	CASSLGTGGHTEAFF
TRBJ2-2	TRBV5-1	-	TGCGCCAGCAGCTTCGGCAGGGCGGTCGGGGAGCTGTTTTTT	CASSFGRAVGELFF
TRBJ2-3	TRBV15	TRBD1	TGTGCCACCAGCAGAGATCTGGGACAGGGCGCAGATACGCAGTATTTT	CATSRDLGQGADTQYF
TRBJ1-3	TRBV28	-	TGTGCCAGCAGTTCCCCTGGAAACACCATATATTTT	CASSSPGNTIYF
TRBJ2-1	TRBV15	TRBD1	TGTGCCACCAGCGGAAACTTGGGACAGAACAATGAGCAGTTCTTC	CATSGNLGQNNEQFF
TRBJ2-7	TRBV27	-	TGTGCCAGCAGTTTACGTGACAGGTCGACCCACGAGCAGTACTTC	CASSLRDRSTHEQYF
TRBJ2-1	TRBV7-9	-	TGTGCCAGCAGCTTAGAGGGGGGGAGCTCCTACAATGAGCAGTTCTTC	CASSLEGGSSYNEQFF
TRBJ1-4	TRBV4-1	-	TGCGCCAGCAGCCAATCCAGCTATAAAGAACTGTTTTTT	CASSQSSYKELFF